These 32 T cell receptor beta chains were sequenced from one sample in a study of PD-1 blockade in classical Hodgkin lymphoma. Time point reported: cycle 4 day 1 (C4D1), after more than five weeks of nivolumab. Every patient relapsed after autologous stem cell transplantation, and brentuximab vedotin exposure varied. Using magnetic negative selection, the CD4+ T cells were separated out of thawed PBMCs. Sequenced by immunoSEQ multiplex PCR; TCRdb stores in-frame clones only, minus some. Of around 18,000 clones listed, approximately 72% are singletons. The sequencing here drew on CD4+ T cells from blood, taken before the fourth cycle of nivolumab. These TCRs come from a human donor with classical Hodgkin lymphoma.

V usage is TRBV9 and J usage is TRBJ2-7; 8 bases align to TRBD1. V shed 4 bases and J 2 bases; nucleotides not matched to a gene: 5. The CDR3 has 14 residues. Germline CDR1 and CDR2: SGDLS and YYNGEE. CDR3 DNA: TGTGCCAGCAGCAGGCGGACAGGGCCCTACGAGCAGTACTTC. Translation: CASSRRTGPYEQYF.

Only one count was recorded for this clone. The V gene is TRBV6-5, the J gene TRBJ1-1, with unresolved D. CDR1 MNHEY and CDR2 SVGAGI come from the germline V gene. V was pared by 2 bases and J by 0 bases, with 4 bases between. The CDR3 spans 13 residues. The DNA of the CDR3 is TGTGCCAGCAGTTACGGGATGAACACTGAAGCTTTCTTT. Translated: CASSYGMNTEAFF.

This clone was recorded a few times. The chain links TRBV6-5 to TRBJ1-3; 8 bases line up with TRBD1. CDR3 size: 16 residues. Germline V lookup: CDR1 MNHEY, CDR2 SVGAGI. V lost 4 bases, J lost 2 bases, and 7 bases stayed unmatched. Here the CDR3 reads CASSSGQGLAGNTIYF. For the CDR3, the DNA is TGTGCCAGCAGTTCCGGACAGGGACTTGCTGGAAACACCATATATTTT.

CDR3 sequence: CASRTEQHNEKLFF. CDR3 DNA sequence: TGTGCCAGTCGGACAGAGCAACATAATGAAAAACTGTTTTTT. The V and J genes are TRBV19 and TRBJ1-4; D is perhaps TRBD1 (6 bases). This CDR3 comprises 14 residues. CDR1 LNHDA and CDR2 SQIVND come from the germline V gene (reference sequence). The germline V and J ends were trimmed by 8 bases and 4 bases, with 14 bases remaining between them.

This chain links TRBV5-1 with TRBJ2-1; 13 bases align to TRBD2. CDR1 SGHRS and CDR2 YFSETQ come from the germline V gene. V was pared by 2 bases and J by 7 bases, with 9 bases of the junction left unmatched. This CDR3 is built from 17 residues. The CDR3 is CASSLGSGLAGKNEQFF. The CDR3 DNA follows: TGCGCCAGCAGCTTAGGTTCGGGACTAGCGGGAAAGAATGAGCAGTTCTTC.

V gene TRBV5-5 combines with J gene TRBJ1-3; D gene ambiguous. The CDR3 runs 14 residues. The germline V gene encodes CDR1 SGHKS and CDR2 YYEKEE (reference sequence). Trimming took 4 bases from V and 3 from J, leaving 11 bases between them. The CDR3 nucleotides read TGTGCCAGCAGCAACCGGGATGATGGAAACACCATATATTTT. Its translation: CASSNRDDGNTIYF. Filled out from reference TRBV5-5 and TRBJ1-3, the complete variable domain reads DAGVTQSPTHLIKTRGQQVTLRCSPISGHKSVSWYQQVLGQGPQFIFQYYEKEERGRGNFPDRFSARQFPNYSSELNVNALLLGDSALYLCASSNRDDGNTIYFGEGSWLTVV.

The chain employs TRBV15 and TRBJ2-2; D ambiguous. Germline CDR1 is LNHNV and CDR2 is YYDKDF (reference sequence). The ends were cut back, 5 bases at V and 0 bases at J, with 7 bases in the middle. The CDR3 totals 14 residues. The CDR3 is CATSGRTNTGELFF. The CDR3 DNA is TGTGCCACCAGCGGCCGGACGAACACCGGGGAGCTGTTTTTT.

CDR3 loop: CASSLEGSALYEQYV. The CDR3 DNA reads as TGCGCCAGCAGCTTGGAGGGGAGCGCTCTCTACGAGCAGTACGTC. This chain links TRBV5-1 with TRBJ2-7; D assignment may be TRBD1 or TRBD2 (5 bases each). The CDR3 is 15 residues long. The germline V gene encodes CDR1 SGHRS and CDR2 YFSETQ. Deletions cut 0 bases from V and 3 bases from J, with 13 bases between.

This CDR3 reads CASSTLQGAQVYGYTF. The CDR3 coding sequence is TGTGCCAGCAGCACACTCCAGGGGGCGCAAGTCTATGGCTACACCTTC. The gene calls are TRBV27 and TRBJ1-2, with 8 bases matching TRBD1. The CDR3 has 16 amino acids. After removal of 6 bases from V and 4 bases from J, the junction contained 13 bases not matched to a gene. CDR1 MNHEY and CDR2 SMNVEV come from the germline V gene (reference sequence).

The CDR3 reads CASSSPVGQTQYF. DNA of the CDR3: TGTGCCAGCAGCTCTCCGGTTGGGCAAACCCAGTACTTC. V and J are TRBV7-9 and TRBJ2-5; D is uncertain. The CDR3 sequence is 13 residues long. V was pared by 4 bases and J by 8 bases, with 14 bases between. Germline V gives CDR1 SEHNR, CDR2 FQNEAQ (reference sequence).

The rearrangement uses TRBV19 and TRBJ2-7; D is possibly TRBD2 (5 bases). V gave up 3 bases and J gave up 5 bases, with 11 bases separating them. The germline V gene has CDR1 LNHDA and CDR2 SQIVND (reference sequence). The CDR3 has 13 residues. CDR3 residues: CASSMRVANEQYF. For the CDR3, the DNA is TGTGCCAGTAGTATGAGGGTGGCGAACGAGCAGTACTTC.

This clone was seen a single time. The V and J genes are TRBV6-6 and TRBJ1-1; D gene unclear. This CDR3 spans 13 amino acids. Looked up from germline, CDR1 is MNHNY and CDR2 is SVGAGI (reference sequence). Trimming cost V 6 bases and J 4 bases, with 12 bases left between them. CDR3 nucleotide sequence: TGTGCCAGCAGCCTCGGAGGATCCACTGAAGCTTTCTTT. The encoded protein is CASSLGGSTEAFF.

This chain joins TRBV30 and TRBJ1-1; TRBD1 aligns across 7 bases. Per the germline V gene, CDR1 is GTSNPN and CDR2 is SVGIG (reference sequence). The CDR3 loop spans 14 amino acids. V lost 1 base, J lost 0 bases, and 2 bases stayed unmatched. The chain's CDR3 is CAWSADRVNTEAFF. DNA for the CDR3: TGTGCCTGGAGTGCCGACAGGGTGAACACTGAAGCTTTCTTT.

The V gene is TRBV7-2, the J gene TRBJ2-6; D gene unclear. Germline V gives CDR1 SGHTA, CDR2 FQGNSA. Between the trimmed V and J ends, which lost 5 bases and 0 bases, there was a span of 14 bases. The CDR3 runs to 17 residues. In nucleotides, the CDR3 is TGTGCCAGCAGCCGCCGGGCAGGCCTCTCTGGGGCCAACGTCCTGACTTTC. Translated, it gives CASSRRAGLSGANVLTF.

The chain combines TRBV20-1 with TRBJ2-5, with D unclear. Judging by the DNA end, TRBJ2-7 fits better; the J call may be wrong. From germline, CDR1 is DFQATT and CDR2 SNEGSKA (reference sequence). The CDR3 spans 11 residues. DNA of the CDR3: TGCAGTGCTAGCAACTCCTACGAGCAGTACTTC. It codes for CSASNSYEQYF.

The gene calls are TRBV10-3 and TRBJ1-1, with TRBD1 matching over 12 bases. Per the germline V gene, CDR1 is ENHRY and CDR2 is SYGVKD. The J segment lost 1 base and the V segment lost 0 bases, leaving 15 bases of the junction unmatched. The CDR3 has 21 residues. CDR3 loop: CAISESMFSGTGGVKNTEAFF. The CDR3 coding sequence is TGTGCCATCAGTGAGTCGATGTTTAGTGGGACAGGGGGCGTGAAGAACACTGAAGCTTTCTTT.

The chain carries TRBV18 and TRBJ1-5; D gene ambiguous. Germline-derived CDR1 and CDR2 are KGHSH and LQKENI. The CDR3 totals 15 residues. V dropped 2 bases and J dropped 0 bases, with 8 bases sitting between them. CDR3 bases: TGTGCCAGCTCACCAAGACGGTATAGCAATCAGCCCCAGCATTTT. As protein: CASSPRRYSNQPQHF.

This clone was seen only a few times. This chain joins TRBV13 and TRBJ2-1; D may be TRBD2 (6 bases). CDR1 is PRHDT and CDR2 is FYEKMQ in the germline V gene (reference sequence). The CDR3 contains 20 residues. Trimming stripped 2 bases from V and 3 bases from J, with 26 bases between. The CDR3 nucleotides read TGTGCCAGCAGCTTATATATTCGGCGGGAAGGGAAATCACGCTACAATGAGCAGTTCTTC. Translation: CASSLYIRREGKSRYNEQFF.

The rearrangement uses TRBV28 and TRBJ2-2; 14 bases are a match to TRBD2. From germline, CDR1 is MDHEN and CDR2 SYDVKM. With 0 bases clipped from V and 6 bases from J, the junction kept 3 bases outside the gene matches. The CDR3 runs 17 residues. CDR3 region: CASSLWRLAGGPGELFF. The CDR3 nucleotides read TGTGCCAGCAGTTTATGGAGACTAGCGGGGGGGCCCGGGGAGCTGTTTTTT.

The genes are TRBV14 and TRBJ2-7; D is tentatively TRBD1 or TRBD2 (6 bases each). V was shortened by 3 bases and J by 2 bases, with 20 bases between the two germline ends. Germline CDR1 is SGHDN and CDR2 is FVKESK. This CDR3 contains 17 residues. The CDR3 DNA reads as TGTGCCAGCAGCCACCGCAATGGAGGGACAATCACCTACGAGCAGTACGTC. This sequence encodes CASSHRNGGTITYEQYV.

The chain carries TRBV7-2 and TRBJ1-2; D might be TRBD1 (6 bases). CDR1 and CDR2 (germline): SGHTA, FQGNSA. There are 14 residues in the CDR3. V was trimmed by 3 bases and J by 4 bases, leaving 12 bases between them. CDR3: CASSLYTGPYGYTF. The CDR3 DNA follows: TGTGCCAGCAGCTTGTATACAGGGCCCTATGGCTACACCTTC.

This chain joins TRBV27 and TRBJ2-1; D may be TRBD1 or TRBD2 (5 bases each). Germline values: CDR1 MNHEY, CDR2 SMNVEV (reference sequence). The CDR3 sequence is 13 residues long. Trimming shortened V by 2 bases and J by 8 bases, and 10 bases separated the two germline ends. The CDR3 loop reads CASSLQGVDEQFF. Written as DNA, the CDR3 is TGTGCCAGCAGTTTACAGGGAGTGGATGAGCAGTTCTTC.

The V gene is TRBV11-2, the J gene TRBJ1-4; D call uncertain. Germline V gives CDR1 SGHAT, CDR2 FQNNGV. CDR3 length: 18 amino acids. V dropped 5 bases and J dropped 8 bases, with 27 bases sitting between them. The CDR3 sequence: CASSILALEAMGGEKLFF. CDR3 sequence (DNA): TGTGCCAGCAGCATTTTGGCCTTAGAGGCGATGGGTGGGGAAAAACTGTTTTTT.

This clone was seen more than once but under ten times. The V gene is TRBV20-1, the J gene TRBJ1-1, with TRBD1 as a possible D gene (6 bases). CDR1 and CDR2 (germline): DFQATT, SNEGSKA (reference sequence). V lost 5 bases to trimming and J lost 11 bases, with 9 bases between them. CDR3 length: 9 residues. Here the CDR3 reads CSAPGDAFF. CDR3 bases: TGCAGTGCTCCAGGGGACGCTTTCTTT.

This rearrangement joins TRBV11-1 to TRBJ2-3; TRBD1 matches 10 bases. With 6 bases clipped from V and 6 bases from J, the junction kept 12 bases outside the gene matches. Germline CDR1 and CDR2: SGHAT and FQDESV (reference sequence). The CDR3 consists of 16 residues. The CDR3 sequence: CASSLVGGTGVDTQYF. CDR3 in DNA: TGTGCCAGCAGTCTGGTAGGAGGGACAGGGGTGGATACGCAGTATTTT.

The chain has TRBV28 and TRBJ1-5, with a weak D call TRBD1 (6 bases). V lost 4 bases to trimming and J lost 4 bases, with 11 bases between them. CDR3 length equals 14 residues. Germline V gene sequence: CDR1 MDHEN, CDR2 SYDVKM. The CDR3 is CASSYPTGNQPQHF. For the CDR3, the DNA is TGTGCCAGCAGTTACCCGACAGGAAATCAGCCCCAGCATTTT.

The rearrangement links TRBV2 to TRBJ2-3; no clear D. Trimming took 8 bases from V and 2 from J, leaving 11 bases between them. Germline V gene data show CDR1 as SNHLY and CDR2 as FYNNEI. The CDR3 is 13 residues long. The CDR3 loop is CASLQIFTDTQYF. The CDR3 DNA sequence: TGTGCCAGCCTACAGATCTTCACAGATACGCAGTATTTT.

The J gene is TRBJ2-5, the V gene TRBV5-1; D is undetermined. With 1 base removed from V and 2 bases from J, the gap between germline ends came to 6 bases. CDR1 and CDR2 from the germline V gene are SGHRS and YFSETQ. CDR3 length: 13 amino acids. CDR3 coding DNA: TGCGCCAGCAGCTTGTCGTGGCAAGAGACCCAGTACTTC. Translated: CASSLSWQETQYF.

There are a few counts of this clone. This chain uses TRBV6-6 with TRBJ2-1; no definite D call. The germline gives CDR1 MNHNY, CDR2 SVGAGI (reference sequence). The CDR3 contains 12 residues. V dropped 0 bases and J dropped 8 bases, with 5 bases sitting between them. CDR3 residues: CASSYSVYEQFF. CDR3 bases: TGTGCCAGCAGTTACTCGGTGTATGAGCAGTTCTTC.

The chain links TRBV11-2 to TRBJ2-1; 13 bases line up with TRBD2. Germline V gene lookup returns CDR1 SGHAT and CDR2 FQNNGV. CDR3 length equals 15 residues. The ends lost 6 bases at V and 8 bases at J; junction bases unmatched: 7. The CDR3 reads CASRPTSGGAYEQFF. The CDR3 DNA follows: TGTGCCAGCAGACCCACTAGCGGGGGGGCCTATGAGCAGTTCTTC.

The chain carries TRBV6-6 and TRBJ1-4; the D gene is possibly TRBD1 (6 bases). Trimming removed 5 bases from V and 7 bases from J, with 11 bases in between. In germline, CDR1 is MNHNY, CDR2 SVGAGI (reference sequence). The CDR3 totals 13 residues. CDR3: CASSGQRAEKLFF. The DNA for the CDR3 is TGTGCCAGCAGTGGACAGCGGGCTGAAAAACTGTTTTTT.

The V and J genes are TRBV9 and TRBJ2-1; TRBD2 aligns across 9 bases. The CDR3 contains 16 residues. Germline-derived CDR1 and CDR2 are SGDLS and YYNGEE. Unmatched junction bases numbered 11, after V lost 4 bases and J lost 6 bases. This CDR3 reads CASSLSGRPWSNEQFF. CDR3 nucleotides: TGTGCCAGCAGCTTAAGCGGGAGGCCTTGGAGCAATGAGCAGTTCTTC.